This note documents a single T cell receptor (beta chain) sequence. Reverse transcription of about 0.45 to 1 ug RNA used random hexamers. TCRdb analysed the immunoSEQ multiplex PCR reads with MiXCR anew, one entry per CDR3 protein. The sample holds more than 75,000 distinct CDR3 sequences, roughly 93% seen once. These data belong to a study of CD8 T cells in Susac syndrome. Controls were drawn from healthy donors and were matched for age and sex. Per germline, CDR1 LGHDT and CDR2 YNNKEL (reference sequence). The trim removed 4 bases at V and 0 bases at J, leaving 2 bases unmatched. The length of the CDR3 is 15 residues.

Sequencing was carried out using CD8+ T cells from PBMCs. The origin of this receptor is a human donor in good health. The chain combines TRBV3-1 with TRBJ2-7; TRBD2 agrees at 11 bases. CDR3 in DNA: TGTGCCAGCAGCCCGGGACTAGCGGCCTCCTACGAGCAGTACTTC. This codes for CASSPGLAASYEQYF.